Listed below are T cell receptor beta chains from one sample, sequenced in a study of blood T cells in healthy people across ages. From the 5' RACE reads, TCRdb called clonotypes with MiXCR, one entry per CDR3 protein. The sample holds over 1,200,000 distinct CDR3 sequences, approximately 60% seen once. The sample taken for sequencing was blood. These receptors all come from a man aged 18-30 years in good health. Both conserved end residues are part of each CDR3. A D gene is named only where the DNA matches it firmly. Clone size is given for some rows only: seen once, a few or many times, or a class if the clone is expanded.

J gene: TRBJ2-3; D gene: -; clone size: -; V gene: TRBV11-2; CDR3 protein: CASSPRTVDTQYF; CDR3 DNA: TGTGCCAGCAGCCCGAGGACTGTAGATACGCAGTATTTT
J gene: TRBJ1-1; D gene: TRBD1; clone size: -; V gene: TRBV6-5; CDR3 protein: CASSYSLGQGRVDTKAFF; CDR3 DNA: TGTGCCAGCAGTTACTCTTTGGGACAGGGGAGGGTCGACACTAAAGCTTTCTTT
J gene: TRBJ2-5; D gene: TRBD1; clone size: -; V gene: TRBV20-1; CDR3 protein: CSADNTGGWETQYF; CDR3 DNA: TGCAGTGCTGACAATACAGGGGGCTGGGAGACCCAGTACTTC
J gene: TRBJ2-1; D gene: -; clone size: -; V gene: TRBV29-1; CDR3 protein: CSVLPESLRNEQFF; CDR3 DNA: TGCAGCGTCCTTCCGGAGAGCCTTCGCAATGAACAGTTCTTC
J gene: TRBJ2-3; D gene: -; clone size: -; V gene: TRBV20-1; CDR3 protein: CSAPWADRTDTQYF; CDR3 DNA: TGCAGTGCTCCATGGGCAGATCGCACAGATACGCAGTATTTT
J gene: TRBJ2-7; D gene: -; clone size: -; V gene: TRBV20-1; CDR3 protein: CSARGVSAEQAYEQYF; CDR3 DNA: TGCAGTGCTAGGGGTGTATCTGCGGAGCAAGCCTACGAGCAGTACTTC
J gene: TRBJ1-6; D gene: TRBD1; clone size: -; V gene: TRBV7-2; CDR3 protein: CASRHQGANNSPLHF; CDR3 DNA: TGTGCCAGCAGACACCAGGGGGCTAATAATTCACCCCTCCACTTT
J gene: TRBJ2-5; D gene: -; clone size: -; V gene: TRBV7-8; CDR3 protein: CASSPTIQETQYF; CDR3 DNA: TGTGCCAGCAGCCCTACAATTCAAGAGACCCAGTACTTC
J gene: TRBJ2-1; D gene: -; clone size: -; V gene: TRBV9; CDR3 protein: CASSVGGSGQYNEQFF; CDR3 DNA: TGTGCCAGCAGCGTAGGGGGTAGCGGTCAGTACAATGAGCAGTTCTTC
J gene: TRBJ2-7; D gene: -; clone size: -; V gene: TRBV20-1; CDR3 protein: CSARWDRRREQYF; CDR3 DNA: TGCAGTGCTAGATGGGACCGCCGGCGCGAGCAGTACTTC
J gene: TRBJ2-7; D gene: -; clone size: -; V gene: TRBV7-9; CDR3 protein: CASSLAGRKLYEQYF; CDR3 DNA: TGTGCCAGCAGCTTAGCGGGTCGGAAGCTCTACGAGCAGTACTTC
J gene: TRBJ2-5; D gene: -; clone size: -; V gene: TRBV25-1; CDR3 protein: CASSETGPFQETQYF; CDR3 DNA: TGTGCCAGCAGTGAAACCGGGCCATTTCAAGAGACCCAGTACTTC
J gene: TRBJ2-5; D gene: -; clone size: -; V gene: TRBV27; CDR3 protein: CASSLLHPTGVDQETQYF; CDR3 DNA: TGTGCCAGCAGTTTATTACACCCCACGGGGGTGGATCAAGAGACCCAGTACTTC
J gene: TRBJ1-5; D gene: -; clone size: -; V gene: TRBV4-1; CDR3 protein: CASSHQVGYQPQHF; CDR3 DNA: TGCGCCAGCAGCCACCAGGTGGGATATCAGCCCCAGCATTTT
J gene: TRBJ2-3; D gene: TRBD1; clone size: -; V gene: TRBV11-2; CDR3 protein: CASSSFPDRGSDTQYF; CDR3 DNA: TGTGCCAGCAGCTCCTTCCCGGACAGGGGTTCCGATACGCAGTATTTT
J gene: TRBJ2-7; D gene: -; clone size: -; V gene: TRBV10-2; CDR3 protein: CASSIRRGAYEQYF; CDR3 DNA: TGCGCCAGCAGCATACGCAGGGGGGCCTACGAGCAGTACTTC
J gene: TRBJ2-7; D gene: TRBD2; clone size: -; V gene: TRBV25-1; CDR3 protein: CASSKAGVEEQYF; CDR3 DNA: TGTGCCAGCAGCAAAGCGGGAGTGGAAGAGCAGTACTTC
J gene: TRBJ2-3; D gene: -; clone size: once; V gene: TRBV4-1; CDR3 protein: CASSERGGYQDMQYF; CDR3 DNA: TGCGCCAGCAGCGAAAGAGGGGGGTACCAAGATATGCAGTATTTT